This T cell receptor (beta chain) was sequenced for a study of blood T cell repertoires in COVID-19. As for the study in general: The United States, Italy and Spain were the sources of the acute and convalescent COVID-19 samples.

Trimming cost V 2 bases and J 1 base, with 6 bases left between them. The CDR3 length is 13 residues. Germline V gives CDR1 SGHTS, CDR2 YDEGEE. The repertoire was sequenced with immunoSEQ multiplex PCR; TCRdb's copy has only in-frame clones and lacks some. The data show some 180,000 clones, with about four fifths seen just once and roughly a fifth held by the top ten. This clonotype was obtained from a woman aged 70-85 years who had recovered from COVID-19. This chain links TRBV5-8 with TRBJ1-1; D ambiguous. Sequences were obtained from peripheral blood. The CDR3 DNA follows: TGTGCCAGCAGCTTTTACACGAACACTGAAGCTTTCTTT. Translating gives CASSFYTNTEAFF.